This TCR beta chain was retrieved from a study of radiotherapy plus CTLA-4 blockade in lung cancer (dated by TCRdb to 2016 to 2018). Context from the whole study: Objective responses occurred in roughly 19% of enrolled patients, and under 40% achieved disease control.

Receptors were amplified or captured by the immunoSEQ multiplex PCR assay. This is the immuneACCESS table as TCRdb keeps it, with only in-frame sequences that have V and J called. A part of the clones is gone; compared with another copy, unresolved V genes explain less than half, and the rest is unexplained. The sample table lists roughly 80,000 clones, 78% of them with a count of one. The top ten constitute approximately 4% of the sample. The germline V gene supplies CDR1 SGHVS and CDR2 FQNEAQ. Reading from cysteine to phenylalanine, the CDR3 counts 17 amino acids. Only the CDR3 DNA is retained, 51 bases long and in frame from the first base. Germline trimming: 2 bases from V, 2 bases from J; junction bases outside gene matches: 9. As concerns this clone: Its antigen target is currently unknown. Base qualities were left out, and no much larger clone turns up one base away.

Overall results and qualifications from the work: The strongest predictors of response, as reported, were early dynamic changes in blood T cell clones along with a rise in serum interferon-beta after radiation. After treatment with radiotherapy and ipilimumab, TCR clones that came from tumors expanded in the peripheral blood.

The study tested focal radiation therapy combined with CTLA-4 blockade (ipilimumab) in patients with chemo-refractory metastatic non-small-cell lung cancer. The sequences come from peripheral blood, collected from a patient treated with radiotherapy plus ipilimumab. The receptor's source is a human donor with non-small cell lung cancer who had a partial response to radiotherapy plus ipilimumab. Some clones in this sample may be carry-over from other donors' samples. This receptor chain uses TRBV7-8 and TRBJ2-7; the central 10 bases match TRBD2. The DNA is as follows: TGTGCCAGCAGCTTAAATACCGCTAGCGGGGGCACCTACGAGCAGTACTTC. It is translated as CASSLNTASGGTYEQYF.